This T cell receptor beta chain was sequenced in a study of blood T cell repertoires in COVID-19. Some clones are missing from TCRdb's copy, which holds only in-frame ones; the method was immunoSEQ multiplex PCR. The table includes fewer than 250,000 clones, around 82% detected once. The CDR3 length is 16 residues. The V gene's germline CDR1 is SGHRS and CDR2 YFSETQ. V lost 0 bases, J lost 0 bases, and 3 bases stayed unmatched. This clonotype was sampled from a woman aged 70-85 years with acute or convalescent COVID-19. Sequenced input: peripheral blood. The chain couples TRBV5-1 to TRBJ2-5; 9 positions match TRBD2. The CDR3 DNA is TGCGCCAGCAGCTTGGAGCGGGGGGCGCACCAAGAGACCCAGTACTTC. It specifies CASSLERGAHQETQYF.